This TCR beta chain derives from a study of blood T cell repertoires in COVID-19 (dated by TCRdb to between 2020 and 2021). Broadly, across the study: The collaborator samples originated in the United States, Italy and Spain and spanned the acute and convalescent phases of COVID-19. The prospective study material was composed of cDNA or gDNA derived from T cells, B-cell-depleted T cells, or PBMCs. Subjects who had been exposed to COVID-19, were actively infected with it, or had recovered from it provided the deeply sampled blood TCRbeta repertoires that made up the dataset. The repertoires were released in a freely available public database meant as a resource for research on the immune response to SARS-CoV-2. Samples were obtained from the ongoing ImmuneRACE study (first 160 participants) and from about 1,300 subjects provided by 6 global collaborators. Sample metadata almost always included a de-identified subject ID, COVID-19 status, age in years and sex. HLA class I and class II types, where available, came from metadata supplied by the sample provider rather than from assay-based typing.

Paper-wide results and their limitations: The quantity of clinical and demographic metadata differed by source and by participant and was supplied without curation.

From the germline V gene (reference sequence), CDR1 is LGHDT and CDR2 is YNNKEL. The cysteine opens and the phenylalanine closes a CDR3 of 15 amino acids. The kept DNA is CDR3 alone, 45 bases in frame from the first base. The V end gives up 1 base and the J end 11 bases, leaving 12 bases in the junction not matched to a gene. As regards this clone: The specificity of this receptor is unknown. No base qualities exist here, and no much larger clone lies one base off it.

At one collaborating source in Seattle, patients were enrolled during active infection and were followed longitudinally through the course of disease. Collaborating institutions collected whole blood in K2EDTA tubes following their own protocols. For TCRbeta analysis, collaborator samples were shipped as frozen whole blood, as isolated PBMCs, or as DNA extracted from either sample type. TCRbeta CDR3 regions were amplified from genomic DNA by means of the immunoSEQ Assay, a bias-controlled multiplex PCR. Per the original workflow: The number of nucleated cells in each sample was estimated by amplification of reference gene primers within the assay. To quantify the absolute abundance of each unique TCRbeta CDR3 rearrangement, sequence reads were collapsed and filtered. For each sample, productive Simpson clonality was calculated as the square root of Simpson's diversity index over productive rearrangements. Held by TCRdb, this immuneACCESS table contains in-frame sequences only and omits some clones. Under half of the omission traces to an unresolved V gene where checked; the cause of the rest is unknown. Clonal size and the V and J genes are those of that table, whereas D and trimming came from the DNA. Here the sample has 200,000 to 250,000 clones; over 80% occur a single time. Jointly, the top ten make up around 1.3% of the sample.

The sequence links TRBV3-1 (or the pseudogene TRBV3-2) to TRBJ1-1; TRBD1 agrees with 8 junctional bases. Material for sequencing was peripheral blood. This receptor was obtained from a woman aged 25 to 39 with COVID-19, enrolled during active disease. The nucleotides read TGTGCCAGCAGCCAAGGCCCGGACAGGGAGCATCATGCTTTCTTT. It translates as CASSQGPDREHHAFF.